A selection of T cell receptor beta chains follows, all from one sample in a study of T cell repertoires in cytomegalovirus infection. TCRdb re-called the reads with MiXCR, one entry per CDR3 protein. This table holds about 530,000 distinct CDR3 sequences, approximately 25% found once. Sequences were obtained from PBMCs. These receptors were collected from a human donor in good health (CMV status not recorded). Some clones in this sample may be carry-over from other donors' samples. Each CDR3 is given with its conserved first and last residue. A D gene is named only where the DNA matches it firmly. Clone size, where shown, is once, few, many, or a class for clones that have expanded.

J gene: TRBJ2-7; clone size: NA; V gene: TRBV27; D gene: TRBD2; CDR3 DNA: TGTGCCAGCAGCTATCATACTAGCGGGAGGGACGAGCAGTACTTC; CDR3 protein: CASSYHTSGRDEQYF
J gene: TRBJ2-7; clone size: few; V gene: TRBV4-1; D gene: TRBD1; CDR3 DNA: TGCGCCAGCAGCCAAGCGGGGGACAGGGGCTCTTACGAGCAGTACTTC; CDR3 protein: CASSQAGDRGSYEQYF
J gene: TRBJ1-6; clone size: few; V gene: TRBV11-2; D gene: NA; CDR3 DNA: TGTGCCAGCAGCTTAGACGGTACAGGGACTTCACCCCTCCACTTT; CDR3 protein: CASSLDGTGTSPLHF
J gene: TRBJ1-2; clone size: NA; V gene: TRBV7-2; D gene: TRBD1; CDR3 DNA: TGTGCCAGCAGCCAGGGAGGGACAGGCCTTTTGGGCTACACCTTC; CDR3 protein: CASSQGGTGLLGYTF
J gene: TRBJ2-1; clone size: many; V gene: TRBV7-8; D gene: NA; CDR3 DNA: TGTGCCAGCAGCGCCACTAGCTACAATGAGCAGTTCTTC; CDR3 protein: CASSATSYNEQFF
J gene: TRBJ2-3; clone size: few; V gene: TRBV4-1; D gene: NA; CDR3 DNA: TGCGCCAGCAGCCATTCCCTCGGCACAGATACGCAGTATTTT; CDR3 protein: CASSHSLGTDTQYF
J gene: TRBJ1-1; clone size: few; V gene: TRBV4-1; D gene: TRBD1; CDR3 DNA: TGCGCCAGCAGCCTAATGGGACAGGATAACACTGAAGCTTTCTTT; CDR3 protein: CASSLMGQDNTEAFF
J gene: TRBJ2-3; clone size: many; V gene: TRBV12-3/TRBV12-4; D gene: NA; CDR3 DNA: TGTGCCAGCAGTTTAGCGCGTAGGGGCCTGAGGACGCCTAGCACAGATACGCAGTATTTT; CDR3 protein: CASSLARRGLRTPSTDTQYF
J gene: TRBJ2-5; clone size: few; V gene: TRBV7-9; D gene: NA; CDR3 DNA: TGTGCCACCTCGATGAGTTGGCAGGGATCCGGACAAGAGACCCAGTACTTC; CDR3 protein: CATSMSWQGSGQETQYF
J gene: TRBJ1-1; clone size: few; V gene: TRBV19; D gene: TRBD1; CDR3 DNA: TGTGCCAGTAGTACACGGACAGGGTGGTTGGTGAACACTGAAGCTTTCTTT; CDR3 protein: CASSTRTGWLVNTEAFF
J gene: TRBJ2-7; clone size: NA; V gene: TRBV12-3/TRBV12-4; D gene: TRBD2; CDR3 DNA: TGTGCCAGCAGTTTACGGAGAATTAGTTCCGGGACTAGCGGGAGGGAGCCCTACGAGCAGTACTTC; CDR3 protein: CASSLRRISSGTSGREPYEQYF
J gene: TRBJ2-3; clone size: NA; V gene: TRBV6-4; D gene: TRBD2; CDR3 DNA: TGTGCCAGCAGTGTATCTAGCGGGAGTTGGTTGGATACGCAGTTTTTT; CDR3 protein: CASSVSSGSWLDTQFF
J gene: TRBJ1-4; clone size: NA; V gene: TRBV12-5; D gene: TRBD1; CDR3 DNA: TGTGCTAGTGGTTCAGGGGGTTCGGTTGAAAAACTGTTTTTT; CDR3 protein: CASGSGGSVEKLFF
J gene: TRBJ1-2; clone size: NA; V gene: TRBV19; D gene: NA; CDR3 DNA: TGTGCCAGTAGTATAATCGGGCACTCTTATGGCTACACCTTC; CDR3 protein: CASSIIGHSYGYTF
J gene: TRBJ2-3; clone size: NA; V gene: TRBV9; D gene: NA; CDR3 DNA: TGTGCCAGCAGCGTTTCCCTCAGCACAGATACGCAGTATTTT; CDR3 protein: CASSVSLSTDTQYF
J gene: TRBJ1-2; clone size: NA; V gene: TRBV11-2; D gene: NA; CDR3 DNA: TGTGCCAGCAGCTTAGATATTCGTGGTGGCTACACCTTC; CDR3 protein: CASSLDIRGGYTF
J gene: TRBJ1-2; clone size: few; V gene: TRBV7-2; D gene: TRBD1; CDR3 DNA: TGTGCCAGCAGCTACCCACAGGGGGCGTATGGCTACACCTTC; CDR3 protein: CASSYPQGAYGYTF
J gene: TRBJ2-1; clone size: NA; V gene: TRBV7-2; D gene: TRBD2; CDR3 DNA: TGTGCCAGCAGCTTCGCCGGGACTACGCGCCAGGAGCAGTTCTTC; CDR3 protein: CASSFAGTTRQEQFF
J gene: TRBJ2-1; clone size: few; V gene: TRBV7-2; D gene: TRBD1; CDR3 DNA: TGTGCCAGCAGCTTAGAGTGGGACAGGGGTTATGAGCAGTTCTTC; CDR3 protein: CASSLEWDRGYEQFF
J gene: TRBJ2-1; clone size: NA; V gene: TRBV18; D gene: TRBD2; CDR3 DNA: TGTGCCAGCTCACCCCTTATTCTAGCGGGAGGCCCCAATGAGCAGTTCTTC; CDR3 protein: CASSPLILAGGPNEQFF
J gene: TRBJ2-5; clone size: NA; V gene: TRBV28; D gene: NA; CDR3 DNA: TGTGCCAGCAGTAGCGGACCGGGGACCCAGTACTTC; CDR3 protein: CASSSGPGTQYF
J gene: TRBJ2-5; clone size: few; V gene: TRBV19; D gene: NA; CDR3 DNA: TGTGCCAGTAGTATAGTTGCGGCTCGGGAGACCCAGTACTTC; CDR3 protein: CASSIVAARETQYF
J gene: TRBJ2-3; clone size: many; V gene: TRBV7-2; D gene: NA; CDR3 DNA: TGTGCCAGCAGCTCTAGACAAAGCACAGATACGCAGTATTTT; CDR3 protein: CASSSRQSTDTQYF
J gene: TRBJ2-1; clone size: many; V gene: TRBV7-2; D gene: TRBD2; CDR3 DNA: TGTGCCAGCAGCTTAGCGCTCGGTAGCGGGTCGGGTGAGCAGTTCTTC; CDR3 protein: CASSLALGSGSGEQFF
J gene: TRBJ2-7; clone size: NA; V gene: TRBV4-3; D gene: TRBD2; CDR3 DNA: TGCGCCAGCAGCCAAGCGTCTAGCGGGAACCACGAGCAGTACTTC; CDR3 protein: CASSQASSGNHEQYF
J gene: TRBJ1-1; clone size: NA; V gene: TRBV6-2/TRBV6-3; D gene: NA; CDR3 DNA: TGTGCCAGCAGTTACGTTCCCGCGGACATGAACACTGAAGCTTTCTTT; CDR3 protein: CASSYVPADMNTEAFF
J gene: TRBJ1-2; clone size: many; V gene: TRBV7-3; D gene: NA; CDR3 DNA: TGTGCCAGCAGCGCGCTGGGAGGGTATGGCTACACCTTC; CDR3 protein: CASSALGGYGYTF
J gene: TRBJ2-1; clone size: few; V gene: TRBV20-1; D gene: TRBD2; CDR3 DNA: TGCAGTGCCCCGTCGGCTAGCGGGAACTTCGATGAGCAGTTCTTC; CDR3 protein: CSAPSASGNFDEQFF
J gene: TRBJ2-1; clone size: NA; V gene: TRBV7-4; D gene: NA; CDR3 DNA: TGTGCCAGCAGCTTAAGGCGGTTCTCCTACAATGAGCAGTTCTTC; CDR3 protein: CASSLRRFSYNEQFF
J gene: TRBJ2-4; clone size: many; V gene: TRBV7-2; D gene: TRBD1; CDR3 DNA: TGTGCCAGCAGCTTAGACAGGGGGGACATTCAGTACTTC; CDR3 protein: CASSLDRGDIQYF
J gene: TRBJ2-5; clone size: many; V gene: TRBV12-5; D gene: TRBD1; CDR3 DNA: TGTGCTAGTGGCTTCCCGGGACAGGGGGGAGAGACCCAGTACTTC; CDR3 protein: CASGFPGQGGETQYF
J gene: TRBJ1-1; clone size: few; V gene: TRBV6-2/TRBV6-3; D gene: TRBD1; CDR3 DNA: TGTGCCAGCAGCCAACTCAGGACAGGAATCATGAACACTGAAGCTTTCTTT; CDR3 protein: CASSQLRTGIMNTEAFF
J gene: TRBJ2-2; clone size: NA; V gene: TRBV6-2/TRBV6-3; D gene: TRBD2; CDR3 DNA: TGTGCCAGCAACCCTTGGGGGGGAGCACGACCCGGGGAGCTGTTTTTT; CDR3 protein: CASNPWGGARPGELFF
J gene: TRBJ2-7; clone size: once; V gene: TRBV5-1; D gene: NA; CDR3 DNA: TGCGCCAGCAGCTTGGAATGGACGGGAAAACAGGTCTACGAGCAGTACTTC; CDR3 protein: CASSLEWTGKQVYEQYF
J gene: TRBJ2-1; clone size: few; V gene: TRBV4-1; D gene: TRBD2; CDR3 DNA: TGCGCCAGCAGCCAGGAGCGGGAGCCCTACAATGAGCAGTTCTTC; CDR3 protein: CASSQEREPYNEQFF
J gene: TRBJ2-1; clone size: few; V gene: TRBV4-1; D gene: NA; CDR3 DNA: TGCGCCAGCACCCTGGTTCTACAGCGGATCACCTACAATGAGCAGTTCTTC; CDR3 protein: CASTLVLQRITYNEQFF
J gene: TRBJ1-2; clone size: few; V gene: TRBV30; D gene: TRBD1; CDR3 DNA: TGTGCCTGGAGGGGACAGTCCACTAACTATGGCTACACCTTC; CDR3 protein: CAWRGQSTNYGYTF
J gene: TRBJ1-1; clone size: many; V gene: TRBV7-2; D gene: TRBD1; CDR3 DNA: TGTGCCAGCAGCTTCGACAGGGAAACTGAAGCTTTCTTT; CDR3 protein: CASSFDRETEAFF
J gene: TRBJ2-1; clone size: NA; V gene: TRBV4-1; D gene: TRBD2; CDR3 DNA: TGCGCCAGCAGCCGCACAACTAGCGTTGAGCAGTTCTTC; CDR3 protein: CASSRTTSVEQFF
J gene: TRBJ2-3; clone size: many; V gene: TRBV7-6; D gene: NA; CDR3 DNA: TGTGCCAGCAGCCCCCGGACTAACACAGATACGCAGTATTTT; CDR3 protein: CASSPRTNTDTQYF
J gene: TRBJ2-3; clone size: NA; V gene: TRBV29-1; D gene: TRBD2; CDR3 DNA: TGCAGCGCGTGGGGCGCTAGCGGGAGCGGGCAGTACACAGATACGCAGTATTTT; CDR3 protein: CSAWGASGSGQYTDTQYF
J gene: TRBJ2-1; clone size: few; V gene: TRBV5-1; D gene: TRBD2; CDR3 DNA: TGCGCCAGCAGCTCCCAACTAGCGGCTGAGCAGTTCTTC; CDR3 protein: CASSSQLAAEQFF
J gene: TRBJ2-1; clone size: NA; V gene: TRBV2; D gene: TRBD2; CDR3 DNA: TGTGCCAGCATCCCTCTGGAGCGGAGCGGGACTGAGCAGTTCTTC; CDR3 protein: CASIPLERSGTEQFF
J gene: TRBJ1-5; clone size: NA; V gene: TRBV28; D gene: TRBD1; CDR3 DNA: TGTGCCGGATCGACAGGGTATAGCAATCAGCCCCAGCATTTT; CDR3 protein: CAGSTGYSNQPQHF
J gene: TRBJ2-3; clone size: few; V gene: TRBV6-8; D gene: TRBD2; CDR3 DNA: TGTGCCAGCAGTATAGCGGGGTCCACAGATACGCAGTATTTT; CDR3 protein: CASSIAGSTDTQYF
J gene: TRBJ2-3; clone size: NA; V gene: TRBV6-8; D gene: TRBD2; CDR3 DNA: TGTGCCAGCAGACTCCGCGGGGGGGCGAGTACAGATACGCAGTATTTT; CDR3 protein: CASRLRGGASTDTQYF
J gene: TRBJ2-7; clone size: NA; V gene: TRBV4-1; D gene: NA; CDR3 DNA: TGCGCCAGCAGCCAAGAAGGGGGTAGGGGGTCTTTATTCGTCGAGCAGTACTTC; CDR3 protein: CASSQEGGRGSLFVEQYF
J gene: TRBJ2-2; clone size: NA; V gene: TRBV4-1; D gene: TRBD2; CDR3 DNA: TGCGCCAGCAGCCTACTTACTAGCGGGATTTACACCGGGGAGCTGTTTTTT; CDR3 protein: CASSLLTSGIYTGELFF
J gene: TRBJ2-5; clone size: NA; V gene: TRBV24-1; D gene: NA; CDR3 DNA: TGTGCCACCAGTGATTTGACGGGGGCGGAAGAGACCCAGTACTTC; CDR3 protein: CATSDLTGAEETQYF
J gene: TRBJ1-1; clone size: few; V gene: TRBV20-1; D gene: TRBD1; CDR3 DNA: TGCAGTGCTAGAGACCCGACAGGGGGCGAGACTGAAGCTTTCTTT; CDR3 protein: CSARDPTGGETEAFF
J gene: TRBJ2-1; clone size: NA; V gene: TRBV29-1; D gene: TRBD2; CDR3 DNA: TGCAGCGTTGACCCTAGCGGGCCGGGCAATGAGCAGTTCTTC; CDR3 protein: CSVDPSGPGNEQFF
J gene: TRBJ1-2; clone size: few; V gene: TRBV6-1; D gene: NA; CDR3 DNA: TGTGCCAGCAGTGAAACCCGGCCTTATGGCTACACCTTC; CDR3 protein: CASSETRPYGYTF
J gene: TRBJ2-3; clone size: few; V gene: TRBV12-3/TRBV12-4; D gene: TRBD2; CDR3 DNA: TGTGCCAGCAGCGACGGGGGGGGGGGTGGGTCGCAGTATTTT; CDR3 protein: CASSDGGGGGSQYF
J gene: TRBJ2-1; clone size: NA; V gene: TRBV6-6; D gene: NA; CDR3 DNA: TGTGCCAGCAGTTACCGGGAATCCTACAATGAGCAGTTCTTC; CDR3 protein: CASSYRESYNEQFF
J gene: TRBJ2-3; clone size: many; V gene: TRBV12-3/TRBV12-4; D gene: TRBD2; CDR3 DNA: TGTGCCAGCAGTCCTCAAAGCGGGAGTACCACAGATACGCAGTATTTT; CDR3 protein: CASSPQSGSTTDTQYF
J gene: TRBJ2-2; clone size: NA; V gene: TRBV7-3; D gene: NA; CDR3 DNA: TGTGCCAGCAGCTTAGAGGTGGACACCGGGGAGCTGTTTTTT; CDR3 protein: CASSLEVDTGELFF
J gene: TRBJ2-1; clone size: NA; V gene: TRBV14; D gene: NA; CDR3 DNA: TGTGCCAGCAGCCAAGAAGTGGGGCGTTACAATGAGCAGTTCTTC; CDR3 protein: CASSQEVGRYNEQFF
J gene: TRBJ1-2; clone size: NA; V gene: TRBV25-1; D gene: NA; CDR3 DNA: TGTGCCAGCAGTGAAAACAGGGAAGGCTACACCTTC; CDR3 protein: CASSENREGYTF
J gene: TRBJ2-4; clone size: NA; V gene: TRBV20-1; D gene: NA; CDR3 DNA: TGCAGTGCTCCCCGACCCGAAGCATCCAAAAACATTCAGTACTTC; CDR3 protein: CSAPRPEASKNIQYF
J gene: TRBJ2-1; clone size: NA; V gene: TRBV2; D gene: TRBD2; CDR3 DNA: TGTGCCAGCAGCGGACTAGGGGATGAGCAGTTCTTC; CDR3 protein: CASSGLGDEQFF